This T cell receptor beta chain derives from a study of blood T cell repertoires in COVID-19. Generated by immunoSEQ multiplex PCR, the TCRdb table keeps only in-frame clones and is missing some. This sample carries some 290,000 clones, roughly 86% of them seen once, and the ten largest clones take 3.5% to 4%. Germline CDR1 MGHRA, CDR2 YSYEKL. The CDR3 contains 14 residues. V was clipped by 1 base and J by 4 bases; unmatched bases: 0. The rearrangement links TRBV4-1 to TRBJ2-2, with 7 positions matching TRBD2. The clonotype was recovered from a man aged 18 to 29 with active or convalescent COVID-19. The material sequenced was peripheral blood. This CDR3 is CASSQGGGTGELFF. The DNA for the CDR3 is TGCGCCAGCAGCCAAGGGGGGGGCACCGGGGAGCTGTTTTTT.